This is a list of T cell receptor beta chains from one sample in a study of OX40 agonist ivuxolimab in advanced cancers. Sequenced by immunoSEQ multiplex PCR; TCRdb stores in-frame clones only, minus some. This table holds roughly 67,000 clones, 70% to 90% found once. The sample in question was CD4+ or CD8+ T cells sorted from blood, obtained in a trial of the OX40 agonist ivuxolimab. The source of these receptors is an adult with an advanced solid tumor such as melanoma, head and neck, liver or kidney cancer. Both conserved end residues are trimmed from each CDR3.

>TRBV5-6|TRBJ2-3
ASSFSTGTDTQY
>TRBV29-1|TRBJ1-1
SVARQRDTEAF
>TRBV28|TRBJ1-1
ASSFGSAAGGNTEAF
>TRBV7-9|TRBJ1-1
ASSFGSGQAEAF
>TRBV4-1|TRBJ2-3
ASSPEGGLGRGTTDTQY
>TRBV2|TRBJ1-1
ASSGGDWTEAF
>TRBV2|TRBJ2-7
ASRQIDTTYEQY
>TRBV6-6|TRBJ1-2
ASSYSRQHTNYGYT
>TRBV19|TRBJ2-1
ASSMAGGGYNEQF
>TRBV18|TRBJ2-5
ASNGNSQETQY
>TRBV5-1|TRBJ2-7
ASTRENGYDEQY
>TRBV10-3|TRBJ1-4
AISDVYQGNSKIVL
>TRBV29-1|TRBJ2-3
SVTSGSSDTQY
>TRBV11-2|TRBJ2-5
ASSEQGAASETQY
>TRBV5-4|TRBJ2-1
ASRRQGANEQF
>TRBV28|TRBJ1-2
ASSFWKDGYT
>TRBV5-5|TRBJ1-1
ASSLVVQTEAF
>TRBV7-2|TRBJ1-6
ASSLAGISPLH
>TRBV5-6|TRBJ2-1
ASSLSPSSYNEQF
>TRBV10-3|TRBJ2-7
AISEGLAAIYEQY
>TRBV7-9|TRBJ2-7
ASSSYSGSLYEQY
>TRBV27|TRBJ2-2
ASSSEGPGELF
>TRBV11-2|TRBJ2-3
ASSLGAIGTDTQY
>TRBV6-6|TRBJ1-1
ASGKQGAGNTEAF
>TRBV11-2|TRBJ2-2
ALGAGVTGELF
>TRBV5-1|TRBJ2-1
ASSPWTSGSYNEQF
>TRBV6-1|TRBJ2-5
ASRIRGEETQY
>TRBV19|TRBJ2-1
ASSIAGVAEQF
>TRBV5-8|TRBJ2-5
ASSLSWAAQETQY
>TRBV5-1|TRBJ1-2
ASSLGTNYGYT
>TRBV4-3|TRBJ2-1
ASSQEGANIGPYNEQF
>TRBV6-1|TRBJ1-3
ASISSGNTIY
>TRBV5-6|TRBJ2-4
ASSQDRKNIQY
>TRBV18|TRBJ2-5
ASSRTVQETQY
>TRBV6-5|TRBJ1-2
ASTRDSLYGYT
>TRBV28|TRBJ1-3
ASSRGGESNTIY
>TRBV27|TRBJ2-2
ASSRRQGFTGELF
>TRBV10-2|TRBJ2-2
ASSGQGFTGELF
>TRBV6-5|TRBJ2-3
ASSYAGVGGDTQY
>TRBV6-7|TRBJ2-1
ASSYERDRVVGEQF
>TRBV11-2|TRBJ2-7
ASSFVDSNYEQY
>TRBV27|TRBJ2-3
ASTGRTDTQY
>TRBV14|TRBJ2-1
ASTSLVGSHEQF
>TRBV7-3|TRBJ2-2
ASSLRWPSNTGELF
>TRBV19|TRBJ2-1
ASSLWTSGSRDEQF
>TRBV2|TRBJ2-5
ASSGQGRETQY
>TRBV29-1|TRBJ2-7
SVGDRGYEQY
>TRBV18|TRBJ1-6
ASSPAGTSGSSPLH